The present T cell receptor beta chain was sequenced within a study of T cells in Graves' hyperthyroidism and ophthalmopathy. Study-level findings and limits: Ophthalmopathy onset followed model prediction by a median approximately 6.2 months.

As to this clonotype: Its antigen remains unidentified.

Amplification targeted TCR beta CDR3 regions from RNA transcripts. In the first-round RT-PCR of the TCR CDR3, the HTBI primer set was used. TCRdb reanalysed the multiplex PCR reads using MiXCR and keeps one entry per CDR3 protein. The sample yields around 720,000 distinct CDR3 sequences, about a third seen once. The CDR3 contains 16 residues. Trimming pared 5 bases from V and 5 bases from J, leaving 21 bases between. Germline values: CDR1 SGHTA, CDR2 FQGNSA. The J gene is TRBJ1-1, the V gene TRBV7-2; perhaps TRBD1 as D (6 bases). Sequenced material: blood. This receptor was identified in a middle-aged woman with Graves' hyperthyroidism. CDR3 nucleotides: TGTGCCAGCAGCCAAGTGGGGGGCCGGTCGAGGACTGAAGCTTTCTTT. It codes for CASSQVGGRSRTEAFF.